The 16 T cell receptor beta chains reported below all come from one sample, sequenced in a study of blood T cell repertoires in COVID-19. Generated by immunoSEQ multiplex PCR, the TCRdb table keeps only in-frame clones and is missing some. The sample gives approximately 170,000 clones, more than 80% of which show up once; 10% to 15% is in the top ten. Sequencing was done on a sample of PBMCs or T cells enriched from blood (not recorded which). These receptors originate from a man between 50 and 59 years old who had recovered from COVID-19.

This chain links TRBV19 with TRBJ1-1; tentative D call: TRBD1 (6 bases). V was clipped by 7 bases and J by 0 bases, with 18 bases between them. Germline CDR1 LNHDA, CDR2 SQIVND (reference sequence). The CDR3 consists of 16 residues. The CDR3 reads CASNPGQGKVNTEAFF. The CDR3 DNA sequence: TGTGCCAGTAACCCCGGGCAGGGGAAGGTGAACACTGAAGCTTTCTTT.

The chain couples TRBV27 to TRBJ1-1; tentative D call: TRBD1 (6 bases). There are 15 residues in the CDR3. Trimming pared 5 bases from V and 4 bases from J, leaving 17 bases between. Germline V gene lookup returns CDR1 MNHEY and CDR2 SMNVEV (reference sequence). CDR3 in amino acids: CASSRETGPGTEAFF. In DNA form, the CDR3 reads TGTGCCAGCAGTCGTGAAACAGGGCCGGGCACTGAAGCTTTCTTT.

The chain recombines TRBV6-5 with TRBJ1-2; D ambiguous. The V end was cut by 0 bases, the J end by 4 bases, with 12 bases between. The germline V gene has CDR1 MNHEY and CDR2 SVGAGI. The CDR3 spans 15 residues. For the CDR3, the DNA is TGTGCCAGCAGTTACTCACTGGGCTCCAGCTATGGCTACACCTTC. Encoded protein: CASSYSLGSSYGYTF.

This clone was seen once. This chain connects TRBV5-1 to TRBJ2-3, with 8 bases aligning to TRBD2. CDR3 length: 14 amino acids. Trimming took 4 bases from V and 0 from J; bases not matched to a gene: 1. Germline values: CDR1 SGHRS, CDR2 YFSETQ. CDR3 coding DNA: TGCGCCAGCAGCCCGGGGGGGAGCACAGATACGCAGTATTTT. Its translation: CASSPGGSTDTQYF. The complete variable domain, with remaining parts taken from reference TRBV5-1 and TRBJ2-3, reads KAGVTQTPRYLIKTRGQQVTLSCSPISGHRSVSWYQQTPGQGLQFLFEYFSETQRNKGNFPGRFSGRQFSNSRSEMNVSTLELGDSALYLCASSPGGSTDTQYFGPGTRLTVL.

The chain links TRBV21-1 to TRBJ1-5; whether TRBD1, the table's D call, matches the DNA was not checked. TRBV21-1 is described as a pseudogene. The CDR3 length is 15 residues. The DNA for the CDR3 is TGTGCCAGCAGCCCCAGGGTTGACGACAATCAGCCCCAGCATTTT. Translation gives CASSPRVDDNQPQHF.

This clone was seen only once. The CDR3 spells CAFKTGGNYRTPGNTIYF. CDR3 coding DNA: TGTGCCTTCAAAACCGGGGGGAACTATCGGACCCCTGGAAACACCATATATTTT. The rearrangement joins TRBV7-3 to TRBJ1-3, with D possibly TRBD1 on 5 matching bases. The CDR3 runs to 18 residues. CDR1 and CDR2 (germline): SGHTA, FQGTGA. V was shortened by 11 bases and J by 2 bases, with 28 bases between the two germline ends.

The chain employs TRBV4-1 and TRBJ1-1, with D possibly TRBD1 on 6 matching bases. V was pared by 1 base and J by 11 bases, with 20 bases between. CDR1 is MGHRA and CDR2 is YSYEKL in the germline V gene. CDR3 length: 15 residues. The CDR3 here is CASSQVGSRGRYAFF. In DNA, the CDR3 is TGCGCCAGCAGCCAAGTCGGAAGCAGGGGCAGGTACGCTTTCTTT.

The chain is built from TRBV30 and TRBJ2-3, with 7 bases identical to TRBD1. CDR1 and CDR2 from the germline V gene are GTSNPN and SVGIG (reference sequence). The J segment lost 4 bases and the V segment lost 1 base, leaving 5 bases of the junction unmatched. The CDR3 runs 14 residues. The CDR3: CAWSGRQGPDTQYF. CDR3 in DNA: TGTGCCTGGAGTGGAAGACAGGGTCCAGATACGCAGTATTTT.

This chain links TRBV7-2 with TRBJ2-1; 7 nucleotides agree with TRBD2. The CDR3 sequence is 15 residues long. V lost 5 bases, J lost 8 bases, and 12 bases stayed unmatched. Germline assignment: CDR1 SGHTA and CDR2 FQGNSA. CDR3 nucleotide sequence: TGTGCCAGCAGCCCCGGGACTACCGTCGCTTATGAGCAGTTCTTC. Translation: CASSPGTTVAYEQFF. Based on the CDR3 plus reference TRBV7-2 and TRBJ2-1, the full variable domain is GAGVSQSPSNKVTEKGKDVELRCDPISGHTALYWYRQSLGQGLEFLIYFQGNSAPDKSGLPSDRFSAERTGGSVSTLTIQRTQQEDSAVYLCASSPGTTVAYEQFFGPGTRLTVL.

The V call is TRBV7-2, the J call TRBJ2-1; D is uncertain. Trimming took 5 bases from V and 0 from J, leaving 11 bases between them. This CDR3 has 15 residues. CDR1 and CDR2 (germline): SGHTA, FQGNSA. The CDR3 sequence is CASSPDRSSYNEQFF. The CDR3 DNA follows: TGTGCCAGCAGCCCAGACCGGAGCTCCTACAATGAGCAGTTCTTC.

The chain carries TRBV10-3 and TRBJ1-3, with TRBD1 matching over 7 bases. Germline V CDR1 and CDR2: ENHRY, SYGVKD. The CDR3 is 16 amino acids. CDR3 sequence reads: CATRGTVNKDRNTIYF. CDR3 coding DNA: TGTGCGACCCGGGGGACAGTCAATAAAGATCGAAACACCATATATTTT.

CDR3 sequence reads: CASRGTSGGVTQYF. Here the CDR3 DNA reads TGTGCCAGCAGGGGGACTAGCGGGGGCGTTACGCAGTATTTT. The genes are TRBV7-2 and TRBJ2-3; TRBD2 agrees at 14 bases. The CDR3 extends over 14 amino acids. Germline V gene lookup returns CDR1 SGHTA and CDR2 FQGNSA. With 6 bases clipped from V and 8 bases from J, the junction kept 4 bases outside the gene matches.

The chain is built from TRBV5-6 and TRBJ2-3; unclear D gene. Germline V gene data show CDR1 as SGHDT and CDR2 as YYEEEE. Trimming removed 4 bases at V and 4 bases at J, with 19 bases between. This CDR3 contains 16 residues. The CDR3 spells CASSSSPQTPADTQYF. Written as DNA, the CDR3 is TGTGCCAGCAGCAGTTCACCACAAACCCCCGCAGATACGCAGTATTTT.

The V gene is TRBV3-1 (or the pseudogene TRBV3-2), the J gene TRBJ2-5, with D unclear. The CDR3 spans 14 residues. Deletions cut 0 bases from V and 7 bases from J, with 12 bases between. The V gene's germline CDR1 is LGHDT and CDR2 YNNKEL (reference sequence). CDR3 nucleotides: TGTGCCAGCAGCCAAGAGTCCCCGCCGGGGACCCAGTACTTC. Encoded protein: CASSQESPPGTQYF.

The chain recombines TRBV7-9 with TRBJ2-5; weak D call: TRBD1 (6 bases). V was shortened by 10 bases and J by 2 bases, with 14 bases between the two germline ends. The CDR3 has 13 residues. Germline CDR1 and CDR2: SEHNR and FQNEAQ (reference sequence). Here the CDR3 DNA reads TGTGCCACCCGAGGGGGACAACAAGAGACCCAGTACTTC. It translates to CATRGGQQETQYF.

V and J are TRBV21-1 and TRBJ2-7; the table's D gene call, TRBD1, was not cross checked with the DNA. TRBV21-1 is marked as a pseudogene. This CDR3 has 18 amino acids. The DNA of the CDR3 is TGTGCCAGCAGCTCCTGCTCTGACGCGGGACAGGGGGCCCACGAGCAGTACTTC. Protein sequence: CASSSCSDAGQGAHEQYF.